The 3 T cell receptor beta chains given below trace back to one sample, sequenced in a study of Ad26.COV2.S vaccination and SARS-CoV-2 variants. The protocol was immunoSEQ multiplex PCR, while the TCRdb copy is restricted to in-frame clones and leaves out a portion. The sample includes roughly 420,000 clones, 70% to 90% of them seen just once. The sample's treatment: some 19 received Ad26.COV2.S at low or high dose, single or two shots; 5 received placebo; per-sample allocation not given. Day 63 after the first injection of vaccine or placebo was the sampling time. Sequenced material: peripheral blood, taken in a trial of Ad26.COV2.S vaccine versus placebo. Receptors originate from a person aged 18 to 59 who received the Ad26.COV2.S COVID-19 vaccine or a placebo.

The chain employs TRBV13 and TRBJ2-1; D gene ambiguous. This CDR3 has 15 residues. Trimming left V 2 bases short and J 2 bases short, with 10 bases between. The V gene's germline CDR1 is PRHDT and CDR2 FYEKMQ (reference sequence). CDR3 protein: CASSLYSEAYNEQFF. CDR3 in DNA: TGTGCCAGCAGCTTATATTCAGAGGCCTACAATGAGCAGTTCTTC.

A single count supports this clone. Other DNA sequences within the sample encode an identical CDR3. J is TRBJ2-7 and V is TRBV5-1; the match to TRBD2 covers 9 bases. This CDR3 is 14 amino acids long. CDR1 is SGHRS and CDR2 is YFSETQ in the germline V gene. V was pared by 4 bases and J by 4 bases, with 6 bases of the junction left unmatched. For the CDR3, the DNA is TGCGCCAGCAGCCTGGGAGCGGGGGGATACGAGCAGTACTTC. The encoded protein is CASSLGAGGYEQYF.

With respect to this clone: The identical CDR3 is also encoded by other nucleotide sequences in the sample. In DNA form, the CDR3 reads TGTGCCAGCAGTTACCCAGGGACCTACGAGCAGTACTTC. As protein: CASSYPGTYEQYF. V and J are TRBV6-5 and TRBJ2-7; a possible D gene is TRBD1 (5 bases). Trimming stripped 2 bases from V and 2 bases from J, with 7 bases between. Germline V gene sequence: CDR1 MNHEY, CDR2 SVGAGI. The CDR3 is 13 amino acids.